Here is one T cell receptor (beta chain) with its context. Its antigen remains undetermined. There are no base qualities to consult, and no much larger clone falls within one base. TCRbeta CDR3 regions were amplified from genomic DNA by means of the immunoSEQ Assay, a bias-controlled multiplex PCR. The study's own analysis went as follows. The number of nucleated cells in each sample was estimated from the amplification of reference gene primers within the assay. Sequence reads were collapsed and filtered to measure the absolute abundance of every unique TCRbeta CDR3 rearrangement. For each sample, productive Simpson clonality was calculated as the square root of Simpson's diversity index across productive rearrangements. Entries here come from immuneACCESS through TCRdb and include only in-frame sequences with V and J called. Some clones fail to appear in such tables; in the studies checked, an unresolved V gene covers under half of the shortfall, and the cause of the remainder is unknown. V, J and clone size are taken as reported in that table, and D and trimming were inferred from the DNA itself. The sample includes 400,000 to 500,000 clones, with more than 80% observed a single time. 1.4% of the sample belongs to the ten largest clones.

Each collaborating institution followed its own protocols to collect whole blood in K2EDTA tubes. For TCRbeta analysis, collaborator samples were shipped as frozen whole blood, as isolated PBMCs, or as DNA extracted from either sample type. The data belong to a study of blood T cell repertoires in COVID-19 (dated by TCRdb to about 2020). Context from the whole study: Samples covering the acute and convalescent phases of COVID-19 were provided by collaborators in the United States, Italy and Spain. The material from the prospective study consisted of cDNA or gDNA derived from T cells, B-cell-depleted T cells, or PBMCs. Subjects who had been exposed to COVID-19, were actively infected with it, or had recovered from it provided the deeply sampled blood TCRbeta repertoires that made up the dataset. A freely available public database, intended as a resource for researchers studying the immune response to SARS-CoV-2, is where the repertoires were released. Samples were obtained from the ongoing ImmuneRACE study (first 160 participants) and from 1,254 subjects provided by 6 global collaborators. Sample metadata almost always included a de-identified subject ID, COVID-19 status, age in years and sex. Where HLA class I and class II types were available, the types were taken from metadata supplied by the sample provider, not from assay-based typing. What the research found in general, with its limitations: How much clinical and demographic metadata was included differed by source and by participant, and the metadata was provided uncurated.

Trimming removed 6 bases from V and 4 bases from J, leaving 12 bases between the germline ends. Reading the germline V gene gives CDR1 SNHLY and CDR2 FYNNEI. Inclusive of the bounding cysteine and phenylalanine, the CDR3 is 13 residues long. Of all the DNA, just the CDR3 is kept, 39 bases in frame from base 1. The sample taken for sequencing was peripheral blood. This clonotype originated in a woman between 25 and 40 years old with active or convalescent COVID-19. The V and J segments used are TRBV2 and TRBJ1-2, with no D gene named confidently. The DNA sequence is as follows: TGTGCCAGCAGGCCGGAGGCGGGCTATGGCTACACCTTC. It specifies CASRPEAGYGYTF. The CDR3 plus the reference TRBV2 and TRBJ1-2 genes for the other parts give the full variable domain: EPEVTQTPSHQVTQMGQEVILRCVPISNHLYFYWYRQILGQKVEFLVSFYNNEISEKSEIFDDQFSVERPDGSNFTLKIRSTKLEDSAMYFCASRPEAGYGYTFGSGTRLTVV.